This T cell receptor (beta chain) comes out of a study of blood T cell repertoires in COVID-19. On the study more broadly: Material from acute and convalescent COVID-19 was sourced from the United States, Italy and Spain. Sources were T cells, B-cell-depleted T cells, or PBMCs; the material itself was cDNA or gDNA.

The V gene lost 2 bases and the J gene lost 3 bases, with 7 bases spanning the gap. The germline CDR1 and CDR2 sequences are ENHRY and SYGVKD. The CDR3 runs 13 residues. Authors' processing steps: From reference gene primer amplification, estimates of nucleated cell counts were derived. Some clones are missing from TCRdb's copy, which holds only in-frame ones; the method was immunoSEQ multiplex PCR. The DNA was the basis for D and trimming; V, J and clone size are from that table. The table shows around 260,000 clones, with around 86% occurring only once. The sample taken for sequencing was peripheral blood. The chain couples TRBV10-3 to TRBJ2-5, with D uncertain. The TCR sequence derives from a human donor in a cohort sampled during active COVID-19. The CDR3, as DNA: TGTGCCATCAGTGAGGAACCTAAAGAGACCCAGTACTTC. It yields the protein CAISEEPKETQYF.